These 3 T cell receptor beta chains originate from one sample sequenced in a study of blood T cell repertoires in COVID-19. Some clones are missing from TCRdb's copy, which holds only in-frame ones; the method was immunoSEQ multiplex PCR. The data hold roughly 220,000 clones, with about three quarters observed a single time. Material for sequencing was peripheral blood. These receptors were taken from a woman in her 70s with acute or convalescent COVID-19.

The chain is built from TRBV7-3 and TRBJ1-3; the D is unclear. The length of the CDR3 is 13 residues. V lost 5 bases to trimming and J lost 4 bases, with 9 bases between them. The V gene's germline CDR1 is SGHTA and CDR2 FQGTGA. As DNA, the CDR3 is TGTGCCAGCAGCCCCGATCAGGGAAACACCATATATTTT. This codes for CASSPDQGNTIYF.

The J gene is TRBJ2-2, the V gene TRBV11-2; 8 bases match TRBD2. The germline V gene encodes CDR1 SGHAT and CDR2 FQNNGV. V was pared by 0 bases and J by 5 bases, with 11 bases of the junction left unmatched. CDR3 size: 18 residues. CDR3 amino acids: CASSLDGSDGRGTGELFF. The DNA for the CDR3 is TGTGCCAGCAGCTTAGATGGGTCAGACGGGAGGGGGACCGGGGAGCTGTTTTTT.

The chain links TRBV19 to TRBJ2-1; 7 bases are shared with TRBD2. J was trimmed by 3 bases and V by 3 bases; bases with no gene match: 5. This CDR3 is built from 15 residues. Germline CDR1 and CDR2: LNHDA and SQIVND (reference sequence). The CDR3 here is CASSIWSSGYNEQFF. The CDR3 DNA reads TGTGCCAGTAGTATTTGGTCTAGCGGCTACAATGAGCAGTTCTTC. Full variable domain (outside the CDR3, taken from reference TRBV19 and TRBJ2-1): DGGITQSPKYLFRKEGQNVTLSCEQNLNHDAMYWYRQDPGQGLRLIYYSQIVNDFQKGDIAEGYSVSREKKESFPLTVTSAQKNPTAFYLCASSIWSSGYNEQFFGPGTRLTVL.